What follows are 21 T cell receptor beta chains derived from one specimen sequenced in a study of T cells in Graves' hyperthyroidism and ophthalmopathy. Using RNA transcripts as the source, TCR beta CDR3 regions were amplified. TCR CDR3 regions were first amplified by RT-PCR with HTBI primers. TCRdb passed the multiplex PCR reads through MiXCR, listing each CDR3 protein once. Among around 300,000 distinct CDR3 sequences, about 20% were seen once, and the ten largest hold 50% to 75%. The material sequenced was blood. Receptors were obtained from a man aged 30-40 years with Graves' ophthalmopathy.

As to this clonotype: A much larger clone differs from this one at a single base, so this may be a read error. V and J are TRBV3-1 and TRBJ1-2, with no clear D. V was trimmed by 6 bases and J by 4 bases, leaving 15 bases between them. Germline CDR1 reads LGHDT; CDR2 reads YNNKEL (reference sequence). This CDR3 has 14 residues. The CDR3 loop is CASSHQGKGYGYTF. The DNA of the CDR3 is TGTGCCAGCAGTCACCAAGGGAAGGGCTATGGCTACACCTTC.

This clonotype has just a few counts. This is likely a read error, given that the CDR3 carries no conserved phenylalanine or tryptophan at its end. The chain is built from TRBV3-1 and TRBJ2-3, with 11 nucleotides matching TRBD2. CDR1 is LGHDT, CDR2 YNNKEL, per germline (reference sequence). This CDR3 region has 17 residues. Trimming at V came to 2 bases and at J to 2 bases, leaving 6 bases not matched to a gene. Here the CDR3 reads CASSQLAGGRDTDTQYL. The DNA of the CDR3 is TGTGCCAGCAGCCAACTAGCGGGAGGTCGGGACACAGATACGCAGTATCTT.

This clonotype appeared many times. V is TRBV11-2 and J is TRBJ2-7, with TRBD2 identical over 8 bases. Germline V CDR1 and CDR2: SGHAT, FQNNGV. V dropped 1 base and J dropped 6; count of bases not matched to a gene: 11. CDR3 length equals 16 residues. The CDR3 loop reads CASSLVLGRASSEQYF. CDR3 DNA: TGTGCCAGCAGCTTAGTCCTCGGGAGGGCCAGCTCCGAGCAGTACTTC. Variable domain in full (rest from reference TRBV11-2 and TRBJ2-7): EAGVAQSPRYKIIEKRQSVAFWCNPISGHATLYWYQQILGQGPKLLIQFQNNGVVDDSQLPKDRFSAERLKGVDSTLKIQPAKLEDSAVYLCASSLVLGRASSEQYFGPGTRLTVT.

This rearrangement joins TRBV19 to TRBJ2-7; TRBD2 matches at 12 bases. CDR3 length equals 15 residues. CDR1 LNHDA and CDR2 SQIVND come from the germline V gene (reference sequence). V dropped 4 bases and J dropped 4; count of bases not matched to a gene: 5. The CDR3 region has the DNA TGTGCCAGTAGTAACGGACTAGCGGGGAATTACGAGCAGTACTTC. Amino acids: CASSNGLAGNYEQYF.

CDR3 loop: CASSYPDGLKQFF. The CDR3 DNA sequence: TGTGCCAGCAGTTACCCGGACGGTTTAAAGCAGTTCTTC. The chain couples TRBV6-5 to TRBJ2-1, with D uncertain. The V and J ends lost 2 bases and 11 bases respectively, with 13 bases between them. Germline lookup yields CDR1 MNHEY and CDR2 SVGAGI. CDR3 length: 13 residues.

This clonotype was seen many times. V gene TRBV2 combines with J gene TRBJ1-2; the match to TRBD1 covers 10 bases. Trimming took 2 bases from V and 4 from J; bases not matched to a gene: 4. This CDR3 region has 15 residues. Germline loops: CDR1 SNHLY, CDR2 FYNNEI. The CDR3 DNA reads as TGTGCCAGCAGTGAATGGGACAGGGGTGCCTATGGCTACACCTTC. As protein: CASSEWDRGAYGYTF.

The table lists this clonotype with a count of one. The DNA of the CDR3 is TGTGCCAGCTCTCCCTCCGACAGGGGTAGTACCTACGAGCAGTACTTC. Its protein product is CASSPSDRGSTYEQYF. The rearrangement uses TRBV3-1 and TRBJ2-7; 8 bases agree with TRBD1. The CDR3 consists of 16 residues. Germline loops: CDR1 LGHDT, CDR2 YNNKEL (reference sequence). V lost 8 bases to trimming and J lost 2 bases; unmatched junction nucleotides: 14.

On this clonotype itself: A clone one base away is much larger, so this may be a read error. CDR3 in amino acids: CASSSNPRGGQFF. In DNA, the CDR3 is TGTGCCAGCAGCTCAAATCCCAGGGGGGGGCAGTTCTTC. The chain recombines TRBV11-2 with TRBJ2-1; D could derive from TRBD1 or TRBD2 (7 bases each). V was clipped by 4 bases and J by 12 bases, with 16 bases between them. This CDR3 region has 13 residues. Germline V lookup: CDR1 SGHAT, CDR2 FQNNGV.

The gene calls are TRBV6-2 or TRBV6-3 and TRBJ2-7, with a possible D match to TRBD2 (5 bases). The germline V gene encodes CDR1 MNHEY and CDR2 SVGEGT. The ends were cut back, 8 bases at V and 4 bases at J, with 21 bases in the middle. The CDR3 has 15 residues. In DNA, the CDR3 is TGTGCCAGCTTAAAGCGGTCCGGATATACTTACGAGCAGTACTTC. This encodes CASLKRSGYTYEQYF.

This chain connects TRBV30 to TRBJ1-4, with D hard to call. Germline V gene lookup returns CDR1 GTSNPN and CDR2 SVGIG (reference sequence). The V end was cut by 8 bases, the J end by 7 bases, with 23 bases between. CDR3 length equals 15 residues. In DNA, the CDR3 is TGTGCCAGTAGTATAGAAGCCGGCCGAACTGAAAAACTGTTTTTT. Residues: CASSIEAGRTEKLFF.

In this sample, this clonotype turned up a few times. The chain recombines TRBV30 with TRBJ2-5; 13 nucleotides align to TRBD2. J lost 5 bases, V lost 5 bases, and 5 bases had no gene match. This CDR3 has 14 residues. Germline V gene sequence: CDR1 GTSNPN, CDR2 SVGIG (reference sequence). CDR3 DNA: TGTGCCTGGCGGACTAGCGGGAGTGTGGAGACCCAGTACTTC. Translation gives CAWRTSGSVETQYF. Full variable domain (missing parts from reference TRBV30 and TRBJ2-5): SQTIHQWPATLVQPVGSPLSLECTVEGTSNPNLYWYRQAAGRGLQLLFYSVGIGQISSEVPQNLSASRPQDRQFILSSKKLLLSDSGFYLCAWRTSGSVETQYFGPGTRLLVL.

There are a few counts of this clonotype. CDR3 in amino acids: CSATPISSGANVLTF. The CDR3 DNA reads TGCAGTGCCACCCCTATCTCCTCTGGGGCCAACGTCCTGACTTTC. This chain links TRBV20-1 with TRBJ2-6; D unresolved. The germline V gene encodes CDR1 DFQATT and CDR2 SNEGSKA (reference sequence). This CDR3 comprises 15 residues. Trimming removed 6 bases at V and 0 bases at J, with 12 bases between.

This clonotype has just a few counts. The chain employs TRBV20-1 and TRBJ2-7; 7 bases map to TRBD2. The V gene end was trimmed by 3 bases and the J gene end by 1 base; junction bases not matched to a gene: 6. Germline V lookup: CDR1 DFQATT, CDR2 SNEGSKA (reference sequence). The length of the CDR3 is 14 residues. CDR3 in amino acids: CSASRLAESYEQYF. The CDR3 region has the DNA TGCAGTGCTAGTAGGCTAGCGGAATCCTACGAGCAGTACTTC.

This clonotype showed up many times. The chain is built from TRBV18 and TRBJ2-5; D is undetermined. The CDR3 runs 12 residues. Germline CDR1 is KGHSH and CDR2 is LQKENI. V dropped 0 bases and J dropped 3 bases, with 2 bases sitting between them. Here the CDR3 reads CASSPPEETQYF. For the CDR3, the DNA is TGTGCCAGCTCACCACCCGAAGAGACCCAGTACTTC.

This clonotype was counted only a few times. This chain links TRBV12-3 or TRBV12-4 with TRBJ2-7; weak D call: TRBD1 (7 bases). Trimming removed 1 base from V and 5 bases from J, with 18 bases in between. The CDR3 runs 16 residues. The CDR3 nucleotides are TGTGCCAGCAGTTTAGTAGGGGGGACAGTATTCAACGAGCAGTACTTC. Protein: CASSLVGGTVFNEQYF.

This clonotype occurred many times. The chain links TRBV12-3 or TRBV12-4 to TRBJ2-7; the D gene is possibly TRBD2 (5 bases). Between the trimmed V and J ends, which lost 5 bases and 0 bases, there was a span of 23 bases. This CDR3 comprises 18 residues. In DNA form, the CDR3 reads TGTGCCAGCAGTATCTCCGATATCACAGCGGAACGCTCCTACGAGCAGTACTTC. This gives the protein CASSISDITAERSYEQYF.

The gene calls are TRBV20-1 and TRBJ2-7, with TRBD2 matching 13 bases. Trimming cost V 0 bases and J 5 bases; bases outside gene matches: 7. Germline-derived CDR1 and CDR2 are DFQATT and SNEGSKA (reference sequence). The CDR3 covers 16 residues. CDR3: CSARDFGTSGTDEQYF. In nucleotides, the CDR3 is TGCAGTGCTAGAGATTTCGGGACTAGCGGGACCGACGAGCAGTACTTC.

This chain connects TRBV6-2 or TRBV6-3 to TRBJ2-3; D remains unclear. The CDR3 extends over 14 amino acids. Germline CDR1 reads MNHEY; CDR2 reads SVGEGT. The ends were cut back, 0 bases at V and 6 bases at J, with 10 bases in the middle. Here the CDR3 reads CASSYSRLVDTQYF. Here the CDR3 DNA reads TGTGCCAGCAGTTACTCGCGCCTGGTTGATACGCAGTATTTT.

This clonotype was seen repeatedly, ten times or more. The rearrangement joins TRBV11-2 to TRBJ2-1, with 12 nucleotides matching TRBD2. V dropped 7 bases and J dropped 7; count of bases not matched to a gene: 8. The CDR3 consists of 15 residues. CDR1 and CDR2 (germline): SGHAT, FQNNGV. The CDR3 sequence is CASTPTSGSVNEQFF. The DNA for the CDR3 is TGTGCCAGCACGCCGACTAGCGGGAGTGTAAATGAGCAGTTCTTC.

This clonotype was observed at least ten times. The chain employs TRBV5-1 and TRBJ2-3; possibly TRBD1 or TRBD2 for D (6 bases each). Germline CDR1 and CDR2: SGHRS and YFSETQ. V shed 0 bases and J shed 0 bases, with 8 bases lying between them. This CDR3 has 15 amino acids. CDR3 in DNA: TGCGCCAGCAGCTTGGAGGGGGGAAGCACAGATACGCAGTATTTT. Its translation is CASSLEGGSTDTQYF. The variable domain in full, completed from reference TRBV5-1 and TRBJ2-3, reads KAGVTQTPRYLIKTRGQQVTLSCSPISGHRSVSWYQQTPGQGLQFLFEYFSETQRNKGNFPGRFSGRQFSNSRSEMNVSTLELGDSALYLCASSLEGGSTDTQYFGPGTRLTVL.

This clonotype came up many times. In DNA form, the CDR3 reads TGTGCCAGCAGGAGGGACAGGGCAGGCTACACCTTC. Translated, it gives CASRRDRAGYTF. V and J are TRBV28 and TRBJ1-2; 9 positions match TRBD1. The CDR3 is 12 amino acids. After removal of 6 bases from V and 8 bases from J, the junction contained 4 bases not matched to a gene. Germline V gene lookup returns CDR1 MDHEN and CDR2 SYDVKM.